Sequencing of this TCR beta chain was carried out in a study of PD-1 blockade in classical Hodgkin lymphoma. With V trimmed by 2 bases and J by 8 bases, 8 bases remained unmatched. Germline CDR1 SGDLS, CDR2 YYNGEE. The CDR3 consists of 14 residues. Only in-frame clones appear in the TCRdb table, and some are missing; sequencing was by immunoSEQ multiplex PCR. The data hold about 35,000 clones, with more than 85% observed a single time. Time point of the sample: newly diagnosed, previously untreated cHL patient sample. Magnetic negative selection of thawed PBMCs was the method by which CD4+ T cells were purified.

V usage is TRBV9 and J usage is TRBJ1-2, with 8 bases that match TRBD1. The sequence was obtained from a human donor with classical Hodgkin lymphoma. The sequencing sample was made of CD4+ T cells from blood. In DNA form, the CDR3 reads TGTGCCAGCAGCGTTGGACAGGGAGGAGGAGGCTACACCTTC. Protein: CASSVGQGGGGYTF.